This T cell receptor beta chain was recorded in a study of T cells in Graves' hyperthyroidism and ophthalmopathy. Background on the study: Peripheral blood specimens were obtained at initial diagnosis, prior to any treatment.

This clonotype was seen many times. Germline trimming cut 9 bases from V and 9 bases from J; bases unmatched to any gene: 12. In germline, CDR1 is MNHNS, CDR2 SASEGT. This CDR3 comprises 15 residues. Diagnoses rested on clinical symptoms, serum thyroxine and TRAb, thyroid ultrasound and orbital computed tomography. Cells are PBMCs isolated from roughly 9.2 ml of fresh blood. There were TCR beta CDR3 regions amplified from RNA transcripts. With the HTBI primer set, the TCR CDR3 went through a first round of RT-PCR. One entry per CDR3 protein, called by TCRdb with MiXCR from the multiplex PCR reads. The sample records a few hundred thousand distinct CDR3 sequences, about 15% being singletons.

This chain connects TRBV6-1 to TRBJ2-1, with 12 bases fitting TRBD1. The sequence derives from a woman aged 60-75 years with Graves' ophthalmopathy. Material for sequencing was blood. CDR3 amino acids: CASSRPGQGASEQFF. The CDR3 DNA reads TGTGCCAGTTCTCGACCGGGACAGGGGGCAAGTGAGCAGTTCTTC.